This passage covers 13 T cell receptor beta chains from one sample sequenced in a study of blood T cell repertoires in COVID-19. Here immunoSEQ multiplex PCR was the method, and the copy in TCRdb shows in-frame clones only, minus some. This sample has under 250,000 clones; approximately 83% occur once, and the top ten carry around 4.4%. Sequencing used peripheral blood. The receptors come from a man between 45 and 60 years old with active or convalescent COVID-19.

The chain couples TRBV9 to TRBJ2-1, with 9 bases aligning to TRBD2. Losses at the gene ends were 0 bases for V and 9 bases for J; bases not matched to a gene: 10. This CDR3 is 16 amino acids long. In germline, CDR1 is SGDLS, CDR2 YYNGEE. For the CDR3, the DNA is TGTGCCAGCAGCGTAGTTTCGCGGGGGGGCCTCGGTGAGCAGTTCTTC. Translated, it gives CASSVVSRGGLGEQFF.

The rearrangement links TRBV24-1 to TRBJ2-3; D may be TRBD1 (6 bases). Trimming pared 12 bases from V and 2 bases from J, leaving 14 bases between. The germline gives CDR1 KGHDR, CDR2 SFDVKD. This CDR3 has 13 amino acids. The CDR3, as DNA: TGTGCCGCCCAAGACAGGACCACAGATACGCAGTATTTT. This codes for CAAQDRTTDTQYF.

The chain has TRBV7-2 and TRBJ2-2; 7 bases are a match to TRBD2. The CDR3 sequence is 18 residues long. V shed 2 bases, J shed 3 bases, and the junction held 12 bases outside the gene matches. Germline CDR1 and CDR2: SGHTA and FQGNSA. The CDR3 DNA reads as TGTGCCAGCAGCTTAAATTTCGGGGGGATCGTGCACACCGGGGAGCTGTTTTTT. Protein sequence: CASSLNFGGIVHTGELFF.

The chain links TRBV5-3 to TRBJ2-7, with D possibly being TRBD1 (5 bases). TRBV5-3 is an ORF, with its function uncertain. CDR3 length: 13 residues. V was trimmed by 4 bases and J by 6 bases, leaving 14 bases between them. The CDR3 bases are TGTGCCAGAAGCCACAGGACCTGGGGCGAGCAGTACTTC. This gives the protein CARSHRTWGEQYF.

The genes are TRBV28 and TRBJ2-7, with 7 positions matching TRBD2. The trim removed 2 bases at V and 6 bases at J, leaving 4 bases unmatched. Germline lookup yields CDR1 MDHEN and CDR2 SYDVKM. This CDR3 is built from 13 residues. CDR3 in DNA: TGTGCCAGCAGTTTAGGGAGGGTAAGCGAGCAGTACTTC. It encodes CASSLGRVSEQYF.

The chain links TRBV7-9 to TRBJ1-6; D remains unclear. V lost 5 bases, J lost 0 bases, and 5 bases lay in between. In germline, CDR1 is SEHNR, CDR2 FQNEAQ (reference sequence). CDR3 length: 14 residues. CDR3 loop: CASSRSSYNSPLHF. As DNA, the CDR3 is TGTGCCAGCAGCCGCAGCTCCTATAATTCACCCCTCCACTTT.

The chain couples TRBV6-8 to TRBJ2-2, with TRBD1 matching over 7 bases. Germline CDR1 is MNHGY and CDR2 is SAAAGT. The CDR3 runs to 14 residues. Unmatched junction bases numbered 7, after V lost 6 bases and J lost 6 bases. Written as DNA, the CDR3 is TGTGCCAGCAGGGGCCAGGGGGTGCCCGGGGAGCTGTTTTTT. This sequence encodes CASRGQGVPGELFF.

The chain uses TRBV18 and TRBJ1-6; no clear D gene. This CDR3 comprises 18 residues. Trimming pared 5 bases from V and 0 bases from J, leaving 17 bases between. Germline assignment: CDR1 KGHSH and CDR2 LQKENI. CDR3 coding DNA: TGTGCCAGCTCATCTCAGGAATTCGCCCTCTCCTATAATTCACCCCTCCACTTT. Translation: CASSSQEFALSYNSPLHF.

This chain links TRBV5-1 with TRBJ2-3; 9 nucleotides match TRBD2. Trimming at V came to 0 bases and at J to 1 base, leaving 3 bases not matched to a gene. Per germline, CDR1 SGHRS and CDR2 YFSETQ. The CDR3 covers 16 residues. The CDR3 spells CASSLVLAGGTDTQYF. The CDR3 DNA reads TGCGCCAGCAGCTTGGTGTTAGCGGGGGGCACAGATACGCAGTATTTT.

This clone was picked up one time. The chain joins TRBV5-4 to TRBJ2-5, with D unclear. Germline values: CDR1 SGHNT, CDR2 YYREEE (reference sequence). The V end lost 3 bases, the J end lost 2 bases, and 2 bases lay between the germline ends. There are 11 residues in the CDR3. The DNA for the CDR3 is TGTGCCAGCAGCTCGCAAGAGACCCAGTACTTC. This gives the protein CASSSQETQYF.

With regard to this clone: One end of the junction does not line up with germline, which may come from a read error. The chain links TRBV7-9 to TRBJ2-7; D possibly corresponds to TRBD2 (6 bases). This CDR3 comprises 13 residues. Germline-derived CDR1 and CDR2 are SEHNR and FQNEAQ (reference sequence). The CDR3, as DNA: TGTGCCAGCAGCTCCTTCGGGAGCTGGGACGGTAGGTTC. Translation: CASSSFGSWDGRF. Drawing the rest from reference TRBV7-9 and TRBJ2-7, the complete variable domain is DTGVSQNPRHKITKRGQNVTFRCDPISEHNRLYWYRQTLGQGPEFLTYFQNEAQLEKSRLLSDRFSAERPKGSFSTLEIQRTEQGDSAMYLCASSSFGSWDGRFGPGTRLTVT.

The rearrangement joins TRBV7-9 to TRBJ2-1, with 10 bases that match TRBD2. From germline, CDR1 is SEHNR and CDR2 FQNEAQ (reference sequence). This CDR3 has 16 amino acids. Germline trimming cut 5 bases from V and 0 bases from J; bases unmatched to any gene: 4. CDR3 sequence reads: CASSGSGGHSYNEQFF. CDR3 in DNA: TGTGCCAGCAGCGGTAGCGGGGGGCACTCCTACAATGAGCAGTTCTTC.

This clone showed up just once. The chain has TRBV10-3 and TRBJ1-2; 7 positions match TRBD1. Germline trimming cut 6 bases from V and 1 base from J; bases unmatched to any gene: 5. The germline gives CDR1 ENHRY, CDR2 SYGVKD. This CDR3 comprises 14 residues. The CDR3 DNA is TGTGCCATCAGCTACAGGGGAATTAACTATGGCTACACCTTC. Translating gives CAISYRGINYGYTF.